This paragraph reports one T cell receptor beta chain. Its matching antigen is unknown. These data belong to a study of CXCR3-negative and CXCR3-positive naive CD8 T cells. Looked up from germline, CDR1 is MGHRA and CDR2 is YSYEKL. The CDR3 covers 19 residues. The libraries of TRB cDNA were constructed through 5' RACE using UMI labels. TCRdb re-called the 5' RACE reads, yielding one record per CDR3 amino acid sequence without DNA. The sample features 35,000 to 55,000 distinct CDR3 sequences, with about 2.3% in its top ten. Study observations and caveats: Similar TRBV-TRBJ usage characterized naive CXCR3-negative and CXCR3-positive cells; memory cells differed.

The receptor's source is a human donor in good health. Some clones in this sample may be carry-over from other donors' samples. The J gene is TRBJ2-7, the V gene TRBV4-1; TCRdb indicates TRBD2, and absent DNA this call remains unverified. Specimen: naive CXCR3- CD8+ T cells from blood. Stated subset: CD45RO-CCR7+CD27+CD95- naive CD8+ T cells lacking CXCR3 (TNR3-). CDR3 residues: CASSQEVADSGLGSYEQYF.